What follows are 22 T cell receptor beta chains derived from one specimen sequenced in a study of CD8+ T cells in alopecia areata. Sequencing relied on a cDNA template that was reverse transcribed from extracted RNA. Assay: immunoSEQ multiplex PCR; the TCRdb copy retains only in-frame clones and omits some. The sample lists some 200,000 clones, roughly three fifths occurring once. Treatment here: oral pan-JAK inhibitor, 5-10 mg twice daily. The specimen was CD4+ T cells sorted from blood, collected at week 4, from a patient treated with tofacitinib. The receptors originated from a human donor with alopecia areata.

Comments on this clone: Other DNA sequences within the sample encode an identical CDR3. The J gene is TRBJ1-1, the V gene TRBV29-1; D is ambiguous. Per germline, CDR1 SQVTM and CDR2 ANQGSEA. Trimming shortened V by 4 bases and J by 5 bases, and 2 bases separated the two germline ends. CDR3 length equals 9 residues. The CDR3 protein is CSVGTEAFF. DNA of the CDR3: TGCAGCGTTGGGACTGAAGCTTTCTTT.

The genes are TRBV4-1 and TRBJ2-1, with D maybe TRBD2 (5 bases). This CDR3 is built from 16 residues. The germline V gene has CDR1 MGHRA and CDR2 YSYEKL. Trimming cost V 0 bases and J 3 bases, with 12 bases left between them. CDR3 residues: CASSQDQRRLYNEQFF. The CDR3 nucleotides read TGCGCCAGCAGCCAAGATCAGAGGAGGCTCTACAATGAGCAGTTCTTC.

V is TRBV30 and J is TRBJ2-3; either TRBD1 or TRBD2 may fit D (5 bases each). The CDR3 runs to 14 residues. From germline, CDR1 is GTSNPN and CDR2 SVGIG (reference sequence). V lost 3 bases and J 0 bases, leaving 10 bases between the germline ends. The DNA for the CDR3 is TGTGCCTGGAGCGGGGCCATTAGCACAGATACGCAGTATTTT. Its translation is CAWSGAISTDTQYF.

This clone occurred a few times. The J gene is TRBJ2-3, the V gene TRBV30; D uncertain. This CDR3 contains 13 residues. CDR1 is GTSNPN, CDR2 SVGIG, per germline (reference sequence). V was pared by 4 bases and J by 6 bases, with 14 bases between. CDR3 region: CAWKWIGGDTQYF. The DNA for the CDR3 is TGTGCCTGGAAATGGATCGGTGGGGATACGCAGTATTTT.

The chain carries TRBV6-1 and TRBJ2-7, with D perhaps matching TRBD1 (6 bases). Germline V lookup: CDR1 MNHNS, CDR2 SASEGT. There are 13 residues in the CDR3. V lost 2 bases, J lost 3 bases, and 8 bases lay in between. CDR3 DNA sequence: TGTGCCAGCAGTGAATCGACAGGCTACGAGCAGTACTTC. Translation: CASSESTGYEQYF.

The chain couples TRBV12-5 to TRBJ2-5; no clear D. There are 11 residues in the CDR3. Germline V gene sequence: CDR1 LGHNT, CDR2 FRNRAP. V lost 5 bases, J lost 2 bases, and 3 bases lay in between. The CDR3 DNA is TGTGCTAGTGGTGCACAAGAGACCCAGTACTTC. Translation gives CASGAQETQYF.

The chain combines TRBV9 with TRBJ2-7, with D perhaps being TRBD1 or TRBD2 (6 bases each). V lost 4 bases and J lost 1, with 27 bases in between. The CDR3 loop spans 19 amino acids. CDR1 and CDR2 (germline): SGDLS, YYNGEE. CDR3: CASSPPVGGGRSGSYEQYF. The CDR3 nucleotides read TGTGCCAGCAGCCCCCCAGTAGGAGGGGGACGGTCAGGATCCTACGAGCAGTACTTC. Combining the CDR3 with reference TRBV9 and TRBJ2-7 gives the whole variable domain DSGVTQTPKHLITATGQRVTLRCSPRSGDLSVYWYQQSLDQGLQFLIQYYNGEERAKGNILERFSAQQFPDLHSELNLSSLELGDSALYFCASSPPVGGGRSGSYEQYFGPGTRLTVT.

The chain combines TRBV29-1 with TRBJ1-4, with D perhaps TRBD1 (6 bases). V was shortened by 3 bases and J by 8 bases, with 10 bases between the two germline ends. CDR3 size: 12 residues. The V gene's germline CDR1 is SQVTM and CDR2 ANQGSEA. CDR3 residues: CSVEGAEEKLFF. The DNA of the CDR3 is TGCAGCGTTGAGGGGGCTGAGGAAAAACTGTTTTTT.

The V and J genes are TRBV4-1 and TRBJ2-3; tentative D call: TRBD1 (5 bases). The V gene lost 0 bases and the J gene lost 10 bases, with 11 bases spanning the gap. The CDR3 is made up of 13 amino acids. The germline V gene encodes CDR1 MGHRA and CDR2 YSYEKL. The CDR3 DNA is TGCGCCAGCAGCCAAGATCAGGGCACATCGCAGTATTTT. It yields the protein CASSQDQGTSQYF.

J is TRBJ1-2 and V is TRBV29-1; a possible D gene is TRBD1 (5 bases). CDR3 length equals 12 residues. From germline, CDR1 is SQVTM and CDR2 ANQGSEA. V was clipped by 6 bases and J by 8 bases, with 16 bases between them. CDR3 nucleotides: TGCAGCGTGGGGCGGGGAATGGAAGGCTACACCTTC. Its protein is CSVGRGMEGYTF.

This rearrangement joins TRBV11-1 to TRBJ2-7, with D maybe TRBD2 (5 bases). V gave up 5 bases and J gave up 2 bases, with 13 bases separating them. Germline CDR1 SGHAT, CDR2 FQDESV (reference sequence). The CDR3 covers 14 residues. The CDR3 DNA reads TGTGCCAGCAGCCCACCCGCGGGCCCCTACGAGCAGTACTTC. Protein product: CASSPPAGPYEQYF. The full variable domain, completed using reference TRBV11-1 and TRBJ2-7, is EAEVAQSPRYKITEKSQAVAFWCDPISGHATLYWYRQILGQGPELLVQFQDESVVDDSQLPKDRFSAERLKGVDSTLKIQPAELGDSAMYLCASSPPAGPYEQYFGPGTRLTVT.

This clone was counted between two and nine times. CDR3 DNA: TGTGCCAGCAGTTACTGGGACAGAGACTATGGCTACACCTTC. Its translation: CASSYWDRDYGYTF. This chain connects TRBV6-6 to TRBJ1-2; 7 nucleotides align to TRBD1. The germline gives CDR1 MNHNY, CDR2 SVGAGI (reference sequence). Trimming removed 1 base from V and 3 bases from J; junction bases left unmatched: 2. The length of the CDR3 is 14 residues.

The genes are TRBV7-2 and TRBJ2-7; 10 bases are shared with TRBD1. The CDR3 length is 15 residues. Germline V gives CDR1 SGHTA, CDR2 FQGNSA. Losses at the gene ends were 6 bases for V and 5 bases for J; bases not matched to a gene: 10. CDR3 residues: CASRVTGTGVHEQYF. The CDR3 DNA follows: TGTGCCAGCAGGGTAACCGGGACAGGGGTCCACGAGCAGTACTTC.

The V and J genes are TRBV30 and TRBJ2-7; D is uncertain. The CDR3 has 12 amino acids. The germline CDR1 and CDR2 sequences are GTSNPN and SVGIG (reference sequence). CDR3 protein: CVAQTHNYEQYF. DNA for the CDR3: TGTGTCGCCCAGACTCACAACTACGAGCAGTACTTC.

This clone has a single count. V is TRBV5-6 and J is TRBJ1-6; tentative D call: TRBD1 (6 bases). Germline CDR1 is SGHDT and CDR2 is YYEEEE. The CDR3 has 13 amino acids. V gave up 6 bases and J gave up 5 bases, with 9 bases separating them. Here the CDR3 DNA reads TGTGCCAGCATTGGACAGCATAATTCACCCCTCCACTTT. This codes for CASIGQHNSPLHF.

This rearrangement joins TRBV5-6 to TRBJ2-1; D unresolved. CDR3 length equals 11 residues. Germline CDR1 is SGHDT and CDR2 is YYEEEE. Trimming stripped 2 bases from V and 10 bases from J, with 7 bases between. CDR3 nucleotides: TGTGCCAGCAGCTTTTCATACGAGCAGTTCTTC. It is translated as CASSFSYEQFF.

This chain uses TRBV29-1 with TRBJ2-3, with D perhaps matching TRBD2 (5 bases). V was clipped by 5 bases and J by 0 bases, with 15 bases between them. Germline CDR1 is SQVTM and CDR2 is ANQGSEA. CDR3 length equals 15 residues. The CDR3 here is CSVRGIGVSTDTQYF. CDR3 in DNA: TGCAGCGTTCGCGGAATCGGGGTCAGCACAGATACGCAGTATTTT.

This clone appeared a few times. The chain has TRBV5-6 and TRBJ2-5, with 7 bases aligning to TRBD1. V shed 0 bases and J 3 bases; nucleotides not matched to a gene: 2. Germline V gene data show CDR1 as SGHDT and CDR2 as YYEEEE. The CDR3 length is 14 residues. CDR3 sequence (DNA): TGTGCCAGCAGCTTGGTCGGGACAGAAGAGACCCAGTACTTC. Its protein product is CASSLVGTEETQYF.

The chain carries TRBV2 and TRBJ2-1, with 8 positions matching TRBD2. Trimming at V came to 5 bases and at J to 2 bases, leaving 5 bases not matched to a gene. The CDR3 is 15 residues long. CDR1 is SNHLY and CDR2 is FYNNEI in the germline V gene. CDR3 sequence (DNA): TGTGCCAGCAGTAAAGGGGGACTAGCCTACAATGAGCAGTTCTTC. Its translation: CASSKGGLAYNEQFF.

V is TRBV5-1 and J is TRBJ1-3; D ambiguous. This CDR3 is built from 13 residues. Trimming cost V 5 bases and J 0 bases, with 6 bases left between them. Germline-derived CDR1 and CDR2 are SGHRS and YFSETQ. The CDR3 region has the DNA TGCGCCAGCAGTCAGAGCTCTGGAAACACCATATATTTT. Protein: CASSQSSGNTIYF.

This clone was observed a handful of times. V and J are TRBV4-1 and TRBJ2-5; no clear D. CDR3 length equals 12 residues. Trimming shortened V by 0 bases and J by 4 bases, and 3 bases separated the two germline ends. Germline V gives CDR1 MGHRA, CDR2 YSYEKL. CDR3 sequence reads: CASSQERETQYF. CDR3 in DNA: TGCGCCAGCAGCCAAGAGAGAGAGACCCAGTACTTC.

This chain joins TRBV9 and TRBJ2-2; TRBD2 is a possible D gene (5 bases). This CDR3 comprises 15 residues. Per germline, CDR1 SGDLS and CDR2 YYNGEE. Trimming left V 0 bases short and J 4 bases short, with 10 bases between. The CDR3 coding sequence is TGTGCCAGCAGCGTAGACGGGGTGGGCACCGGGGAGCTGTTTTTT. Its translation: CASSVDGVGTGELFF.